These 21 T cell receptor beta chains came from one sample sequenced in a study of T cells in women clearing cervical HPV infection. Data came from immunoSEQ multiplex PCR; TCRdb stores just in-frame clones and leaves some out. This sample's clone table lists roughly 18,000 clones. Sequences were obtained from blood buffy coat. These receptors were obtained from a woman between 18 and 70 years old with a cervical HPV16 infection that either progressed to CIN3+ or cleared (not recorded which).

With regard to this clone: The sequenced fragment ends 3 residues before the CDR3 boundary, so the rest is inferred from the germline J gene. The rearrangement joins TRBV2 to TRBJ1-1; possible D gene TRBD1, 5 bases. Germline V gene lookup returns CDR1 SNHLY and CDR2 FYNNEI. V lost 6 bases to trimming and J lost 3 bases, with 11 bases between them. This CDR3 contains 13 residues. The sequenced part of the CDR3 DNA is TGTGCCAGCAGCAATGCGGGGCACACTGAA. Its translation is CASSNAGHTE. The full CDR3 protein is CASSNAGHTEAFF.

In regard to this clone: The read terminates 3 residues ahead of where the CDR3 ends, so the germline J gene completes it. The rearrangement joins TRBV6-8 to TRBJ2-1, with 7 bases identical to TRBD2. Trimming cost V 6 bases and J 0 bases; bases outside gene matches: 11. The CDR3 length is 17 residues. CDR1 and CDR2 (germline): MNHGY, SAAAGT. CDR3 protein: CASSSGLSKSSYNEQFF. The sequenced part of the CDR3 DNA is TGTGCCAGCAGCTCGGGACTATCAAAAAGCTCCTACAATGAG.

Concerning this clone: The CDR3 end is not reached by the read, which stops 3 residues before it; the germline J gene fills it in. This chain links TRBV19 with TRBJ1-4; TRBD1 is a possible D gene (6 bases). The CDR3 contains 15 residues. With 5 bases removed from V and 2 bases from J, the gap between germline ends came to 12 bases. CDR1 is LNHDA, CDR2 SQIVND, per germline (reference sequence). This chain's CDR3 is CASSGRGSTNEKLFF. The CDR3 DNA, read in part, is TGTGCCAGTAGTGGAAGGGGGTCGACTAATGAAAAA.

The DNA read from the CDR3 is TGTGCCAGCAGCTTGATGGACAGGTCTGGATACGAG. Encoded protein: CASSLMDRSGYE. The entire CDR3 is CASSLMDRSGYEQYF. The chain recombines TRBV7-6 with TRBJ2-7; 7 positions match TRBD1. The read falls 3 residues short of the CDR3 end, and the missing part is taken from the germline J gene. The trim removed 3 bases at V and 4 bases at J, leaving 9 bases unmatched. This CDR3 is 15 amino acids long. CDR1 and CDR2 (germline): SGHVS, FNYEAQ.

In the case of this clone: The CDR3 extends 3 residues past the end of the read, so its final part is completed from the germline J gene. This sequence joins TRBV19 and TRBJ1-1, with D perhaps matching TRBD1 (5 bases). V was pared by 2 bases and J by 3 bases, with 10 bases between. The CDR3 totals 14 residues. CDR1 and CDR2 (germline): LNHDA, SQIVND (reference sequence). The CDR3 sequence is CASSIQGGYTEAFF. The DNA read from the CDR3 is TGTGCCAGTAGTATACAGGGAGGGTACACTGAA.

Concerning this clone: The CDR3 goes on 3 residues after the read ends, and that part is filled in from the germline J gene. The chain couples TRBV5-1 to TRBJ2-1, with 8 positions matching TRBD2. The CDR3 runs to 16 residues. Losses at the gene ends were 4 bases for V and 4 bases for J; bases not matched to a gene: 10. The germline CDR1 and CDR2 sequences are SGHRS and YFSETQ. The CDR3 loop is CASSPGRGGYYNEQFF. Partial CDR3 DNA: TGCGCCAGCAGCCCGGGTCGGGGGGGCTATTACAATGAG.

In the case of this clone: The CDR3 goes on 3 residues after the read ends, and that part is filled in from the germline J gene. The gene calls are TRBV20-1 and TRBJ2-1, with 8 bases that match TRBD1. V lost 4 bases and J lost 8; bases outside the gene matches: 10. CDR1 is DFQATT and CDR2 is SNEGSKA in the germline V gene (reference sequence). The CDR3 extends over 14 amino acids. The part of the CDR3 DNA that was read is TGCAGTGCTAAGGACAGGGTCCCCGTGGATGAG. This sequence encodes CSAKDRVPVDE. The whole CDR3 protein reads CSAKDRVPVDEQFF.

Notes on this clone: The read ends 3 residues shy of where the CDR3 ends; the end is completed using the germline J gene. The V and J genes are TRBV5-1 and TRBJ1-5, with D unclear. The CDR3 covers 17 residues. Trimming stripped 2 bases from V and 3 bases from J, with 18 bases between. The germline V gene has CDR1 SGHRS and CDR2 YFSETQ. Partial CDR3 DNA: TGCGCCAGCAGCTTATATCGCTCGGGTTTCCCCAATCAGCCC. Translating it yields CASSLYRSGFPNQP. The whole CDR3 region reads CASSLYRSGFPNQPQHF.

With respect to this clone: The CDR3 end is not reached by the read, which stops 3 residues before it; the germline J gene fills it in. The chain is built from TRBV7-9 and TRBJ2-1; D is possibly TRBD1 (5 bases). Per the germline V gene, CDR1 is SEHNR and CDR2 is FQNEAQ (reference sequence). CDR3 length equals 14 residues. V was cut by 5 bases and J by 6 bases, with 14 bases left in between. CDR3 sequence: CASSRTRVLNEQFF. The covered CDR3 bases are TGTGCCAGCAGCCGGACCAGGGTACTCAATGAG. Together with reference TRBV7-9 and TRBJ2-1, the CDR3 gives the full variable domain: DTGVSQNPRHKITKRGQNVTFRCDPISEHNRLYWYRQTLGQGPEFLTYFQNEAQLEKSRLLSDRFSAERPKGSFSTLEIQRTEQGDSAMYLCASSRTRVLNEQFFGPGTRLTVL.

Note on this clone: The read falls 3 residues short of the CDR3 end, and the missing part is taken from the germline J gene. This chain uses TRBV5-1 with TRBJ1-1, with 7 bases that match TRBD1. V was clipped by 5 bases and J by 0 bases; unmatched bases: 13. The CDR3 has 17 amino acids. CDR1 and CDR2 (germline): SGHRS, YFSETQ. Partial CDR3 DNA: TGCGCCAGCAGGCGATACAGGGGTAGGGACTTGAACACTGAA. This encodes CASRRYRGRDLNTE. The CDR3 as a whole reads CASRRYRGRDLNTEAFF.

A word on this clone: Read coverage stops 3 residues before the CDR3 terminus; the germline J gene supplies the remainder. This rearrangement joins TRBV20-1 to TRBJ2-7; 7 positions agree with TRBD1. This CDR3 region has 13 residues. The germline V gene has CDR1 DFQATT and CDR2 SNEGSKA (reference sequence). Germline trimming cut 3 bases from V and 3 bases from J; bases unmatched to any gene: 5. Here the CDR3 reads CSARDRSIYEQYF. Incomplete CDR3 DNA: TGCAGTGCTAGGGACAGGTCCATCTACGAG.

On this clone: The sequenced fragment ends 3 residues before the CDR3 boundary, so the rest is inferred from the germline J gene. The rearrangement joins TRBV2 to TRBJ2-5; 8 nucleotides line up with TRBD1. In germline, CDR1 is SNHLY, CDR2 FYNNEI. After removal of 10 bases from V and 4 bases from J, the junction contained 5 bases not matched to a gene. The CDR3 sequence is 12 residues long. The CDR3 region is CANHGQGETQYF. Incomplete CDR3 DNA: TGTGCCAACCATGGACAGGGAGAGACC. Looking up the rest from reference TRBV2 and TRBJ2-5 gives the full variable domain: EPEVTQTPSHQVTQMGQEVILRCVPISNHLYFYWYRQILGQKVEFLVSFYNNEISEKSEIFDDQFSVERPDGSNFTLKIRSTKLEDSAMYFCANHGQGETQYFGPGTRLLVL.

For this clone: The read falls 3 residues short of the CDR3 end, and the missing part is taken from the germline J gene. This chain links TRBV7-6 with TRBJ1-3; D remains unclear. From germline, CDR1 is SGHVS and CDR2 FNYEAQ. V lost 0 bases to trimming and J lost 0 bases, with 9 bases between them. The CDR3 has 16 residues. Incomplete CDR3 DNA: TGTGCCAGCAGCTTAGCTGTACAAGGCTCTGGAAACACC. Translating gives CASSLAVQGSGNT. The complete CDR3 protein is CASSLAVQGSGNTIYF.

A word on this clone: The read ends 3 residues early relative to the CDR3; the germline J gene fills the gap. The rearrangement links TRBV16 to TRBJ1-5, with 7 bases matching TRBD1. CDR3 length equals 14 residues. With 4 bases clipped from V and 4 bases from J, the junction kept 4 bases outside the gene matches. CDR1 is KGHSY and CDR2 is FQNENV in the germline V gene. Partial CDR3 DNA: TGTGCCAGCAGCCGTGGACAGGCTAATCAGCCC. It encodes CASSRGQANQP. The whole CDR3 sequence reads CASSRGQANQPQHF.

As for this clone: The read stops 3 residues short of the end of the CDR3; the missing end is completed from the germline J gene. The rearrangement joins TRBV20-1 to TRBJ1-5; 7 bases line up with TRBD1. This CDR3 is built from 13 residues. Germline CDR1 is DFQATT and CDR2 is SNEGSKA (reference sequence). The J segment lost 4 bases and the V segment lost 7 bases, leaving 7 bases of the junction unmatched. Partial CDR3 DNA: TGCAGTGGTCAGAGGGGGCTTAATCAGCCC. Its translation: CSGQRGLNQP. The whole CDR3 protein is CSGQRGLNQPQHF.

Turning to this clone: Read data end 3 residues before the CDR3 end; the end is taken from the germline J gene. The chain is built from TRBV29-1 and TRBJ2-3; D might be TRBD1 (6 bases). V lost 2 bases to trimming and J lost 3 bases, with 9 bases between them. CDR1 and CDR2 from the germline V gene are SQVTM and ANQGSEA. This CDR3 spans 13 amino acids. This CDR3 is CSVEKGETDTQYF. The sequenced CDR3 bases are TGCAGCGTTGAAAAGGGGGAGACAGATACG.

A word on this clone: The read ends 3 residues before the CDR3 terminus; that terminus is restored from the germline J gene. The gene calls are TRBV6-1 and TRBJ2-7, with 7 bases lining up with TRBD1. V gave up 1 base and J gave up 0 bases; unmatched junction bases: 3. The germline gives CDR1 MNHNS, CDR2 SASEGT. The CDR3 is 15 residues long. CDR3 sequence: CASSEVAGGSYEQYF. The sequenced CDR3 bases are TGTGCCAGCAGTGAAGTTGCAGGGGGCTCCTACGAG.

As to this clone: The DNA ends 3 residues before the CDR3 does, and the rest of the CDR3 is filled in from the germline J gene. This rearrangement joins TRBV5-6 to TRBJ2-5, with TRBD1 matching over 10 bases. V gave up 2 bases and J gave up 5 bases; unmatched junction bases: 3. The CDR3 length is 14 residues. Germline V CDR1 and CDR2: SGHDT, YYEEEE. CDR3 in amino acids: CASSFGQGGETQYF. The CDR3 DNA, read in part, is TGTGCCAGCAGCTTTGGACAGGGGGGTGAGACC.

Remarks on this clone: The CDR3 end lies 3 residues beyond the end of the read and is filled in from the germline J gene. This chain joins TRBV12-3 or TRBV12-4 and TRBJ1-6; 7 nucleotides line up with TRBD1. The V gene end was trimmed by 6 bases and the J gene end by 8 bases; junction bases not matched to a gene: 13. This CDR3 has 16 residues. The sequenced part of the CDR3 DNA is TGTGCCAGCAGGAAAACAGGGGTCGGGAGTTATTCACCC. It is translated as CASRKTGVGSYSP. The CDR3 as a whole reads CASRKTGVGSYSPLHF.

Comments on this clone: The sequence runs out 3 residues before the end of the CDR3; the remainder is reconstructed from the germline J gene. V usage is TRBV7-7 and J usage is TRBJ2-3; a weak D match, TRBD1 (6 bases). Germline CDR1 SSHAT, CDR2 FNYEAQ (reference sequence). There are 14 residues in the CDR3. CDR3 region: CASSLNLQGYTQYF. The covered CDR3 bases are TGTGCCAGCAGCTTGAACCTACAGGGTTACACG.

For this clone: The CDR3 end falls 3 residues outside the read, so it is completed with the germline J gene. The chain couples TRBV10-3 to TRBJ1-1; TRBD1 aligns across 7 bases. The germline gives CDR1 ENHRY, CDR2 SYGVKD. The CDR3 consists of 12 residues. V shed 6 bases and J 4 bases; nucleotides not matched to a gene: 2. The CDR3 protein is CAISAGGTEAFF. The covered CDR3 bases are TGTGCCATCAGCGCAGGGGGCACTGAA.